The entry below describes one T cell receptor beta chain. Its antigen is currently not known. Base qualities are not at hand, and no much larger clone is one base apart. These data belong to a study of blood T cell repertoires in COVID-19 (dated by TCRdb to the early 2020s). For context, the study as a whole: Collaborator samples came from the United States, Italy and Spain and covered acute and convalescent phases of COVID-19. The repertoires were released in a freely available public database meant as a resource for research on the immune response to SARS-CoV-2. The samples were drawn from the first 160 participants of the ongoing ImmuneRACE study and from some 1,300 subjects provided by 6 global collaborators. Where available, HLA class I and class II types were taken from metadata supplied by the sample provider and were not determined by assay-based typing. Sample metadata almost always included a de-identified subject ID, COVID-19 status, age in years and sex. The material from the prospective study consisted of cDNA or gDNA derived from T cells, B-cell-depleted T cells, or PBMCs. Deeply sampled blood TCRbeta repertoires from subjects exposed to, actively infected with, or recovered from COVID-19 were included in the dataset.

Whole blood was collected in K2EDTA tubes by collaborating institutions according to the institutions' own protocols. For TCRbeta analysis, collaborators shipped samples as frozen whole blood, isolated PBMCs, or DNA extracted from either of those sample types. Here is what the overall study found, with its caveats: The amount of clinical and demographic metadata varied by source and participant and was provided uncurated.

TCRbeta CDR3 regions were amplified from genomic DNA using the immunoSEQ Assay, a bias-controlled multiplex PCR. As for the authors' bioinformatics: The number of nucleated cells in each sample was estimated from the amplification of reference gene primers within the assay. Sequence reads were collapsed and filtered to measure the absolute abundance of every unique TCRbeta CDR3 rearrangement. For each sample, productive Simpson clonality was calculated as the square root of Simpson's diversity index across productive rearrangements. TCRdb stores this immuneACCESS table with in-frame sequences only. Part of the clones is absent; in the studies checked, under half of the shortfall reflects unresolved V genes, and no reason is known for the rest. The V and J calls and clone size were taken over from that table, and D and trimming were inferred from the DNA. This sample comprises 95,000 to 120,000 clones, roughly 85% of them detected only once. The top ten clones comprise 10% to 15% of the sample.

The TCR sequence derives from a human donor in a cohort sampled during active COVID-19. The sequencing sample was made of peripheral blood.

In nucleotide form, the sequence is TGTGCCAGCAGCTTAGTCCGGCTAGCGGGGGGAGATACGCAGTATTTT. It is translated as CASSLVRLAGGDTQYF. The V and J genes are TRBV11-2 and TRBJ2-3; TRBD2 agrees with 11 junctional bases. The CDR3 spans 16 residues, from the cysteine through the phenylalanine. Only the CDR3 DNA is retained, 48 bases long and in frame from the first base. Compared with germline, V lacks 1 base and J lacks 5 bases; bases without a gene match: 5. The germline V gene provides CDR1 SGHAT and CDR2 FQNNGV.